This TCR beta chain appears in the sequencing data of a study of T cells in Graves' hyperthyroidism and ophthalmopathy. The study, taken as a whole, reports: In the analysis, a 13 V-J model separated ophthalmopathy from stable hyperthyroidism. Clonotypes that were expanded in thyroid above 0.001 mostly appeared in blood too.

From RNA transcripts, TCR beta CDR3 regions were amplified. An initial round of RT-PCR targeting the TCR CDR3 relied on the HTBI primer set. One entry per CDR3 protein, called by TCRdb with MiXCR from the multiplex PCR reads. The sample consists of roughly 500,000 distinct CDR3 sequences, 46% of them appearing once. Reasons for excluding patients were uncontrolled infection, other autoimmune disease, pregnancy or lactation. Germline loops: CDR1 DFQATT, CDR2 SNEGSKA (reference sequence). J was trimmed by 10 bases and V by 6 bases; bases with no gene match: 6. This CDR3 has 12 amino acids. In regard to this clonotype: No antigen is known for it.

This TCR came from an adult woman with Graves' disease, either hyperthyroidism or ophthalmopathy (not recorded which). The sample was peripheral blood or thyroid tissue (not recorded which). The genes are TRBV20-1 and TRBJ1-4; TRBD1 matches 9 bases. CDR3 nucleotides: TGCAGTGCGATGGACAGGGGAGGAAAACTGTTTTTT. Its protein is CSAMDRGGKLFF.